This T cell receptor (beta chain) appears in the sequencing data of a study of T-cell memory formation after mild COVID-19. Comment on this clonotype: The antigen remains unidentified.

Overall study findings and caveats: Contracting clones localized mainly to CM and EM when CD4+ and mainly to EMRA when CD8+.

The 5'RACE method, run with constant-segment primers, produced TCR alpha and TCR beta cDNA libraries (carrying sample barcodes and UMIs). Using its own MiXCR run on the 5' RACE reads, TCRdb lists one record per CDR3 protein. The profile shows more than 70,000 distinct CDR3 sequences, over 11% of them singletons. Germline V CDR1 and CDR2: SEHNR, FQNEAQ (reference sequence). CDR3 size: 15 residues. V gave up 1 base and J gave up 2 bases, with 12 bases separating them. The TCR comes from an adult woman who had mild COVID-19 (a few samples of this study predate the infection). Cell type and time point are not known. This rearrangement joins TRBV7-9 to TRBJ2-7; D possibly corresponds to TRBD1 (6 bases). The sample consisted of PBMCs or a T cell subset sorted from them (not recorded which). For the CDR3, the DNA is TGTGCCAGCAGCTTAGGTTTAGGGGGAACCTACGAGCAGTACTTC. Translated: CASSLGLGGTYEQYF. Looking up the rest from reference TRBV7-9 and TRBJ2-7 gives the full variable domain: DTGVSQNPRHKITKRGQNVTFRCDPISEHNRLYWYRQTLGQGPEFLTYFQNEAQLEKSRLLSDRFSAERPKGSFSTLEIQRTEQGDSAMYLCASSLGLGGTYEQYFGPGTRLTVT.